Each of the 32 T cell receptor beta chains below was sequenced from the same sample in a study of blood T cell repertoires in COVID-19. Produced via immunoSEQ multiplex PCR; TCRdb's table is partial and in-frame only. This table has 250,000 to 350,000 clones, around 87% appearing once. The specimen sequenced was peripheral blood. The source is a man aged 18 to 30 with active or convalescent COVID-19.

CDR3 protein: CASTRGFSYEQYF. The CDR3 region has the DNA TGTGCTAGTACGCGAGGGTTCTCCTACGAGCAGTACTTC. The genes are TRBV12-5 and TRBJ2-7; possible D gene TRBD2, 5 bases. The CDR3 length is 13 residues. Germline V gene sequence: CDR1 LGHNT, CDR2 FRNRAP. V lost 8 bases and J 0 bases, leaving 11 bases between the germline ends. Full variable domain (outside the CDR3, taken from reference TRBV12-5 and TRBJ2-7): DARVTQTPRHKVTEMGQEVTMRCQPILGHNTVFWYRQTMMQGLELLAYFRNRAPLDDSGMPKDRFSAEMPDATLATLKIQPSEPRDSAVYFCASTRGFSYEQYFGPGTRLTVT.

The V call is TRBV9, the J call TRBJ1-1; the match to TRBD1 covers 7 bases. The CDR3 covers 14 residues. V was clipped by 3 bases and J by 3 bases; unmatched bases: 5. From germline, CDR1 is SGDLS and CDR2 YYNGEE. The CDR3 is CASSGGRGHTEAFF. CDR3 sequence (DNA): TGTGCCAGCAGCGGGGGTAGGGGGCACACTGAAGCTTTCTTT.

The chain is built from TRBV4-3 and TRBJ2-5; maybe TRBD2 (6 bases). Germline V gene sequence: CDR1 LGHNA, CDR2 YSLEER. The CDR3 spans 16 residues. The V and J ends lost 5 bases and 5 bases respectively, with 21 bases between them. The CDR3, as DNA: TGCGCCAGCAGCTCAAGATACAGGACTACCGGCGAGACCCAGTACTTC. Translating gives CASSSRYRTTGETQYF.

The rearrangement joins TRBV5-1 to TRBJ1-3; D is ambiguous. Germline lookup yields CDR1 SGHRS and CDR2 YFSETQ. V lost 5 bases and J 2 bases, leaving 8 bases between the germline ends. This CDR3 has 13 residues. The CDR3 loop is CASSDGAGNTIYF. CDR3 nucleotides: TGCGCCAGCAGTGACGGGGCTGGAAACACCATATATTTT.

This chain joins TRBV19 and TRBJ2-1; no clear D. The CDR3 contains 13 residues. The germline V gene has CDR1 LNHDA and CDR2 SQIVND (reference sequence). V was clipped by 4 bases and J by 0 bases, with 4 bases between them. In DNA, the CDR3 is TGTGCCAGTAGTACGAGCTCCTACAATGAGCAGTTCTTC. Translation: CASSTSSYNEQFF.

The chain combines TRBV5-1 with TRBJ2-2; D is ambiguous. The CDR3 has 14 amino acids. From germline, CDR1 is SGHRS and CDR2 YFSETQ. Trimming removed 6 bases at V and 6 bases at J, with 15 bases between. The CDR3 is CASIPSEAAGELFF. DNA for the CDR3: TGCGCCAGCATCCCTTCCGAGGCAGCCGGGGAGCTGTTTTTT.

The V call is TRBV7-2, the J call TRBJ2-1; TRBD2 matches 9 bases. Germline CDR1 SGHTA, CDR2 FQGNSA. The CDR3 runs 17 residues. The V segment lost 5 bases and the J segment 2 bases; nucleotides outside the gene matches: 10. The CDR3 is CASSPLLAGETYNEQFF. Written as DNA, the CDR3 is TGTGCCAGCAGCCCATTATTAGCGGGGGAAACCTACAATGAGCAGTTCTTC.

Concerning this clone: The sample contains more than one DNA sequence encoding this CDR3. The chain has TRBV6-5 and TRBJ2-7; D is ambiguous. Germline CDR1 and CDR2: MNHEY and SVGAGI. The CDR3 has 14 residues. V lost 0 bases, J lost 1 base, and 7 bases lay in between. Written as DNA, the CDR3 is TGTGCCAGCAGTTACTCCGACTCGTCCTACGAGCAGTACTTC. Its protein is CASSYSDSSYEQYF.

This sequence joins TRBV7-3 and TRBJ2-6; D is uncertain. The length of the CDR3 is 16 residues. CDR1 and CDR2 from the germline V gene are SGHTA and FQGTGA. Trimming pared 1 base from V and 2 bases from J, leaving 9 bases between. The CDR3 sequence: CASSLNWAAGANVLTF. The CDR3 coding sequence is TGTGCCAGCAGCTTAAATTGGGCCGCTGGGGCCAACGTCCTGACTTTC.

In its sample, this clone was seen a few times. The chain combines TRBV3-1 (or the pseudogene TRBV3-2) with TRBJ2-5, with 9 positions matching TRBD2. V lost 1 base, J lost 5 bases, and 5 bases stayed unmatched. The CDR3 sequence is 15 residues long. Looked up from germline, CDR1 is LGHDT and CDR2 is YNNKEL (reference sequence). The CDR3 loop is CASSQGPSGEETQYF. The CDR3, as DNA: TGTGCCAGCAGCCAAGGGCCTAGCGGGGAGGAGACCCAGTACTTC.

The V and J genes are TRBV7-9 and TRBJ2-5; weak D call: TRBD1 (6 bases). The CDR3 loop spans 15 amino acids. The germline V and J ends were trimmed by 5 bases and 1 base, with 14 bases remaining between them. Germline assignment: CDR1 SEHNR and CDR2 FQNEAQ (reference sequence). In DNA form, the CDR3 reads TGTGCCAGCAGCCAGGGACAAAGTATCCAAGAGACCCAGTACTTC. This translates into CASSQGQSIQETQYF.

V and J are TRBV21-1 and TRBJ1-1; TRBD1 is the table's D call and was not checked against the DNA. TRBV21-1 is an annotated pseudogene. This CDR3 is 15 amino acids long. CDR3 sequence reads: CASSPPGQLNTEAFF. The DNA for the CDR3 is TGTGCCAGCAGCCCACCGGGACAGCTGAACACTGAAGCTTTCTTT.

The V call is TRBV7-9, the J call TRBJ1-4; possibly TRBD1 for D (5 bases). CDR1 is SEHNR and CDR2 is FQNEAQ in the germline V gene (reference sequence). CDR3 size: 15 residues. Deletions cut 5 bases from V and 7 bases from J, with 17 bases between. CDR3 nucleotides: TGTGCCAGCAGCCCCCTGGATCAGGGTGGTGAAAAACTGTTTTTT. It yields the protein CASSPLDQGGEKLFF.

The chain joins TRBV7-9 to TRBJ2-1, with TRBD2 identical over 8 bases. This CDR3 region has 17 residues. Germline CDR1 SEHNR, CDR2 FQNEAQ (reference sequence). The V segment lost 6 bases and the J segment 7 bases; nucleotides outside the gene matches: 17. Here the CDR3 reads CASSPGLAYAPWNEQFF. The CDR3 coding sequence is TGTGCCAGCAGTCCCGGACTAGCTTACGCCCCGTGGAATGAGCAGTTCTTC. The whole variable domain, filled in from reference TRBV7-9 and TRBJ2-1, reads DTGVSQNPRHKITKRGQNVTFRCDPISEHNRLYWYRQTLGQGPEFLTYFQNEAQLEKSRLLSDRFSAERPKGSFSTLEIQRTEQGDSAMYLCASSPGLAYAPWNEQFFGPGTRLTVL.

The count of this clone is one. The rearrangement joins TRBV28 to TRBJ1-5; 11 nucleotides match TRBD1. This CDR3 spans 16 amino acids. After removal of 5 bases from V and 5 bases from J, the junction contained 8 bases not matched to a gene. The V gene's germline CDR1 is MDHEN and CDR2 SYDVKM. CDR3 bases: TGTGCCAGCAGTCCTGTGGGGACAGGGGGACATCAGCCCCAGCATTTT. Protein: CASSPVGTGGHQPQHF.

The chain couples TRBV6-5 to TRBJ1-2; D is unresolved. Trimming removed 0 bases from V and 0 bases from J, with 11 bases in between. Germline values: CDR1 MNHEY, CDR2 SVGAGI. The CDR3 extends over 16 amino acids. The CDR3 nucleotides read TGTGCCAGCAGTTACTCGGTACAGCTGACTAACTATGGCTACACCTTC. Residues: CASSYSVQLTNYGYTF.

The rearrangement uses TRBV28 and TRBJ1-1, with 8 bases aligning to TRBD1. Germline V lookup: CDR1 MDHEN, CDR2 SYDVKM. Losses at the gene ends were 4 bases for V and 9 bases for J; bases not matched to a gene: 19. The CDR3 contains 17 residues. The CDR3 sequence is CASSSLQGARNSNKAFF. CDR3 nucleotides: TGTGCCAGCAGTTCCCTTCAGGGGGCCCGCAACTCAAACAAAGCTTTCTTT.

The chain couples TRBV5-6 to TRBJ2-3; the match to TRBD2 covers 9 bases. Germline CDR1 is SGHDT and CDR2 is YYEEEE. CDR3 length: 16 amino acids. In DNA form, the CDR3 reads TGTGGTCTGCGGCGGGAGGGCCTCGTCCTCGGGGATACGCAGTATTTT. This sequence encodes CGLRREGLVLGDTQYF.

The chain has TRBV2 and TRBJ2-3; 9 nucleotides line up with TRBD2. Losses at the gene ends were 4 bases for V and 3 bases for J; bases not matched to a gene: 8. The CDR3 loop spans 16 amino acids. Germline values: CDR1 SNHLY, CDR2 FYNNEI. DNA of the CDR3: TGTGCCAGCAGTGCTGGGACTAGCCGTGGGACAGATACGCAGTATTTT. This codes for CASSAGTSRGTDTQYF. The complete variable domain, with remaining parts taken from reference TRBV2 and TRBJ2-3, reads EPEVTQTPSHQVTQMGQEVILRCVPISNHLYFYWYRQILGQKVEFLVSFYNNEISEKSEIFDDQFSVERPDGSNFTLKIRSTKLEDSAMYFCASSAGTSRGTDTQYFGPGTRLTVL.

The rearrangement joins TRBV15 to TRBJ2-7; 9 bases line up with TRBD2. Germline assignment: CDR1 LNHNV and CDR2 YYDKDF (reference sequence). The CDR3 runs 18 residues. The V gene end was trimmed by 1 base and the J gene end by 5 bases; junction bases not matched to a gene: 15. CDR3 coding DNA: TGTGCCACCAGCAGAGTTGTTCTGGCGGGAGGGGGTATGGACGAGCAGTACTTC. Translating gives CATSRVVLAGGGMDEQYF.

This clone was counted a few times. Here the CDR3 DNA reads TGTGCCAGCAGCTCCCCAGGGCCCGGGGGGCCTGGAAACACCATATATTTT. This codes for CASSSPGPGGPGNTIYF. The chain combines TRBV7-9 with TRBJ1-3; maybe TRBD1 (6 bases). Trimming left V 4 bases short and J 2 bases short, with 18 bases between. CDR1 and CDR2 from the germline V gene are SEHNR and FQNEAQ (reference sequence). The CDR3 runs to 17 residues. The variable domain in full, completed from reference TRBV7-9 and TRBJ1-3, reads DTGVSQNPRHKITKRGQNVTFRCDPISEHNRLYWYRQTLGQGPEFLTYFQNEAQLEKSRLLSDRFSAERPKGSFSTLEIQRTEQGDSAMYLCASSSPGPGGPGNTIYFGEGSWLTVV.

In DNA form, the CDR3 reads TGTGCCAGCTCACCACCGTCCCTCCCCCGAGAGACCCAGTACTTC. Translated, it gives CASSPPSLPRETQYF. The chain carries TRBV18 and TRBJ2-5; the D is unclear. The V gene's germline CDR1 is KGHSH and CDR2 LQKENI. The germline V and J ends were trimmed by 0 bases and 4 bases, with 12 bases remaining between them. The CDR3 has 15 residues.

In its sample, this clone was seen once. The chain joins TRBV2 to TRBJ2-1; 10 nucleotides align to TRBD2. CDR3 length equals 15 residues. CDR1 and CDR2 (germline): SNHLY, FYNNEI. The ends lost 1 base at V and 7 bases at J; junction bases unmatched: 4. CDR3 DNA: TGTGCCAGCAGTGAAGAGCGGGGGGGCTGGAATGAGCAGTTCTTC. It codes for CASSEERGGWNEQFF.

The J gene is TRBJ1-2, the V gene TRBV11-2; D uncertain. V was pared by 5 bases and J by 9 bases, with 13 bases between. Per the germline V gene, CDR1 is SGHAT and CDR2 is FQNNGV. The length of the CDR3 is 12 residues. CDR3 amino acids: CASSALALRYTF. The CDR3 region has the DNA TGTGCCAGCAGCGCCCTGGCCCTGCGCTACACCTTC.

The chain carries TRBV24-1 and TRBJ2-7; 12 bases match TRBD1. The CDR3 is made up of 15 amino acids. CDR1 and CDR2 from the germline V gene are KGHDR and SFDVKD. Trimming took 4 bases from V and 5 from J; bases not matched to a gene: 5. The CDR3 DNA reads TGTGCCACCAGTGAGGGACAGGGGGCCCATAACGAGCAGTACTTC. Protein product: CATSEGQGAHNEQYF.

This CDR3 is CASSMLAGEGSEQFF. The CDR3 nucleotides are TGTGCCAGCAGTATGTTAGCGGGCGAGGGCAGTGAGCAGTTCTTC. The chain recombines TRBV28 with TRBJ2-1; 7 nucleotides agree with TRBD2. The trim removed 5 bases at V and 9 bases at J, leaving 13 bases unmatched. CDR1 and CDR2 from the germline V gene are MDHEN and SYDVKM. The CDR3 runs to 15 residues. The full variable domain, its missing parts supplied by reference TRBV28 and TRBJ2-1, is DVKVTQSSRYLVKRTGEKVFLECVQDMDHENMFWYRQDPGLGLRLIYFSYDVKMKEKGDIPEGYSVSREKKERFSLILESASTNQTSMYLCASSMLAGEGSEQFFGPGTRLTVL.

V usage is TRBV4-1 and J usage is TRBJ2-5, with a possible D match to TRBD1 (5 bases). V shed 4 bases and J shed 0 bases, with 12 bases lying between them. Germline lookup yields CDR1 MGHRA and CDR2 YSYEKL. This CDR3 comprises 15 residues. CDR3 nucleotides: TGCGCCAGCAGCCTGACTTGGACAAACCAAGAGACCCAGTACTTC. This encodes CASSLTWTNQETQYF.

The chain is built from TRBV18 and TRBJ1-4, with 8 bases identical to TRBD1. CDR1 is KGHSH, CDR2 LQKENI, per germline. CDR3 length: 15 residues. V lost 6 bases and J lost 7; bases outside the gene matches: 10. Here the CDR3 DNA reads TGTGCCAGCTCCCCCCAACAGGGGGATACTGAAAAACTGTTTTTT. This gives the protein CASSPQQGDTEKLFF.

The chain recombines TRBV19 with TRBJ2-1; 9 bases match TRBD1. V was clipped by 11 bases and J by 9 bases; unmatched bases: 17. CDR3 length equals 15 residues. Germline loops: CDR1 LNHDA, CDR2 SQIVND (reference sequence). The CDR3 sequence is CAGRDREMSYGEQFF. DNA for the CDR3: TGTGCCGGAAGGGACAGGGAGATGAGTTATGGTGAGCAGTTCTTC.

V is TRBV28 and J is TRBJ2-7, with no clear D. CDR3 length: 12 amino acids. The V and J ends lost 5 bases and 3 bases respectively, with 8 bases between them. Germline CDR1 is MDHEN and CDR2 is SYDVKM. The CDR3 is CASSAQVYEQYF. CDR3 in DNA: TGTGCCAGCAGTGCCCAGGTCTACGAGCAGTACTTC. The full variable domain, its missing parts supplied by reference TRBV28 and TRBJ2-7, is DVKVTQSSRYLVKRTGEKVFLECVQDMDHENMFWYRQDPGLGLRLIYFSYDVKMKEKGDIPEGYSVSREKKERFSLILESASTNQTSMYLCASSAQVYEQYFGPGTRLTVT.

This clone was recorded once. The V and J genes are TRBV5-4 and TRBJ2-3; D is possibly TRBD2 (6 bases). The V end lost 5 bases, the J end lost 1 base, and 23 bases lay between the germline ends. Germline loops: CDR1 SGHNT, CDR2 YYREEE (reference sequence). This CDR3 is 18 amino acids long. The CDR3 DNA reads TGTGCCAGCAGTCGTGTCGGGAGAGGGGAATTGGGCACAGATACGCAGTATTTT. This translates into CASSRVGRGELGTDTQYF.

This clone was observed once. CDR3 sequence: CASSFGGQVTEAFF. CDR3 bases: TGTGCCAGCAGTTTCGGGGGGCAGGTCACTGAAGCTTTCTTT. The rearrangement uses TRBV27 and TRBJ1-1, with a possible D match to TRBD1 (6 bases). Germline V CDR1 and CDR2: MNHEY, SMNVEV (reference sequence). V was pared by 3 bases and J by 4 bases, with 12 bases between. There are 14 residues in the CDR3.